Listed below are T cell receptor beta chains from one sample, sequenced in a study of cytomegalovirus exposure and HLA in healthy donors. Clones were sequenced by immunoSEQ multiplex PCR, and TCRdb holds only the in-frame ones, with some missing. The sample includes approximately 150,000 clones, about 77% of them seen just once. Sequencing used PBMCs. The receptors come from a woman in her forties or fifties in good health and CMV-seronegative. CDR3s include the opening cysteine and the closing phenylalanine or tryptophan. D genes are given only for firm matches. The size entry is marked missing in some rows and otherwise reads once, few, many or a size class.

NA	TRBV7-9	NA	TRBJ1-5	CASSLVGENQPQHF	TGTGCCAGCAGCTTAGTCGGGGAAAATCAGCCCCAGCATTTT
NA	TRBV29-1	NA	TRBJ2-1	CSVERFRPYNEQFF	TGCAGCGTTGAAAGGTTCAGGCCGTACAATGAGCAGTTCTTC
TRBD1	TRBV7-9	once	TRBJ2-7	CAIGAGQGSPYEQYF	TGTGCCATCGGGGCCGGACAGGGGAGTCCCTACGAGCAGTACTTC
NA	TRBV14	NA	TRBJ1-2	CASSAQVGYGYTF	TGTGCCAGCAGCGCACAGGTTGGCTATGGCTACACCTTC
TRBD2	TRBV5-1	few	TRBJ2-2	CASSLGLAATGELFF	TGCGCCAGCAGCCTGGGACTAGCGGCCACCGGGGAGCTGTTTTTT
NA	TRBV9	NA	TRBJ2-7	CASSRTVDTYEQYF	TGTGCCAGCAGCAGAACAGTGGATACCTACGAGCAGTACTTC
NA	TRBV27	NA	TRBJ1-5	CASSLRQGNQPQHF	TGTGCCAGCAGTTTGAGGCAGGGTAATCAGCCCCAGCATTTT
TRBD1	TRBV7-6	NA	TRBJ2-7	CASSPGTGFHYEQYF	TGTGCCAGCAGCCCGGGGACAGGCTTCCACTACGAGCAGTACTTC
NA	TRBV6-4	NA	TRBJ1-2	CASSDETGIGYTF	TGTGCCAGCAGTGACGAGACAGGTATAGGCTACACCTTC
NA	TRBV5-6	NA	TRBJ2-1	CASSYSPSSYNEQFF	TGTGCCAGCAGCTATAGCCCCAGCTCCTACAATGAGCAGTTCTTC
NA	TRBV27	NA	TRBJ2-7	CASRPEGGTYEQYF	TGTGCCAGCAGACCCGAAGGAGGGACCTACGAGCAGTACTTC
NA	TRBV30	NA	TRBJ2-1	CAWSVLLENEQFF	TGTGCCTGGAGTGTACTTCTCGAGAATGAGCAGTTCTTC
NA	TRBV27	NA	TRBJ2-7	CASSRERWYEQYF	TGTGCCAGCAGCAGGGAAAGATGGTACGAGCAGTACTTC
NA	TRBV11-2	few	TRBJ2-7	CASSKGVPASEQYF	TGTGCCAGCAGCAAGGGAGTTCCCGCGAGCGAGCAGTACTTC
NA	TRBV30	NA	TRBJ1-5	CAWRQGKDNQPQHF	TGTGCCTGGAGGCAGGGGAAGGACAATCAGCCCCAGCATTTT
NA	TRBV7-3	NA	TRBJ2-2	CASSITGSYTGELFF	TGTGCCAGCAGCATAACCGGGTCCTACACCGGGGAGCTGTTTTTT
TRBD2	TRBV10-3	few	TRBJ2-7	CAISARRNLAGGPIYEQYF	TGTGCCATCAGTGCCCGCCGTAACCTAGCGGGGGGGCCGATCTACGAGCAGTACTTC
TRBD1	TRBV4-1	NA	TRBJ2-5	CASSQDSGDRGSETQYF	TGCGCCAGCAGCCAAGATTCGGGGGACAGGGGATCGGAGACCCAGTACTTC
TRBD1	TRBV30	NA	TRBJ1-2	CAWYRGRTVHHGYTF	TGTGCCTGGTACAGGGGGCGGACTGTGCACCATGGCTACACCTTC
NA	TRBV23-1	NA	TRBJ2-7	CASIRSPLDGAYEQYF	TGCGCCAGCATCCGATCCCCTCTTGACGGAGCCTACGAGCAGTACTTC
NA	TRBV27	few	TRBJ1-2	CASSPVDRGFYGYTF	TGTGCCAGCAGCCCCGTCGATAGGGGGTTCTATGGCTACACCTTC
NA	TRBV5-1	few	TRBJ2-2	CASSFSSGVTNTGELFF	TGCGCCAGCAGCTTTAGTAGTGGTGTCACGAACACCGGGGAGCTGTTTTTT
TRBD1	TRBV2	NA	TRBJ2-7	CAVGQGVDEQYF	TGTGCCGTGGGACAGGGAGTCGACGAGCAGTACTTC
NA	TRBV6-1	NA	TRBJ2-3	CASSEGISGSDTQYF	TGTGCCAGCAGTGAAGGTATCTCGGGGAGTGATACGCAGTATTTT
TRBD2	TRBV19	NA	TRBJ2-1	CASSTSSGVRYEQFF	TGTGCCAGTAGTACCTCTAGCGGAGTCCGGTATGAGCAGTTCTTC
NA	TRBV6-5	NA	TRBJ2-7	CASSYGLGSHEQYF	TGTGCCAGCAGTTACGGGCTAGGGAGTCACGAGCAGTACTTC
TRBD1	TRBV6-4	NA	TRBJ2-3	CASSDSTTGSDTQYF	TGTGCCAGCAGTGACTCTACGACAGGGTCAGATACGCAGTATTTT
TRBD1	TRBV5-8	NA	TRBJ1-1	CASSGDRVSVNTEAFF	TGTGCCAGCAGCGGGGACAGGGTGTCGGTGAACACTGAAGCTTTCTTT
NA	TRBV6-6	NA	TRBJ1-5	CASTIGTGGNQPQHF	TGTGCCAGCACCATCGGGACGGGGGGGAATCAGCCCCAGCATTTT
NA	TRBV27	once	TRBJ2-6	CASSAQVSGANVLTF	TGTGCCAGCAGTGCACAGGTCTCTGGGGCCAACGTCCTGACTTTC
TRBD2	TRBV5-8	NA	TRBJ2-7	CASSLARGVMYF	TGTGCCAGCAGCTTGGCCCGGGGGGTGATGTACTTC
TRBD1	TRBV18	few	TRBJ2-6	CASAGDRRSGANVLTF	TGTGCCAGCGCTGGGGACAGGAGAAGTGGGGCCAACGTCCTGACTTTC
NA	TRBV6-8	NA	TRBJ2-3	CASSYPTDRRGDTQYF	TGTGCCAGCAGTTACCCGACAGACAGAAGAGGAGATACGCAGTATTTT
NA	TRBV18	NA	TRBJ1-1	CASSRGAHSAEAFF	TGTGCCAGCTCACGCGGGGCTCACTCAGCGGAAGCTTTCTTT
NA	TRBV4-3	NA	TRBJ1-2	CASSQTPGTPGGYTF	TGCGCCAGCAGCCAAACTCCGGGGACACCAGGCGGCTACACCTTC
TRBD1	TRBV28	few	TRBJ2-6	CASSFAFSWTGLPGANVLTF	TGTGCCAGCAGTTTCGCGTTTTCTTGGACAGGCTTACCTGGGGCCAACGTCCTGACTTTC
TRBD1	TRBV19	NA	TRBJ2-7	CASSIWGQDTYEQYF	TGTGCCAGTAGTATTTGGGGACAGGATACCTACGAGCAGTACTTC
TRBD2	TRBV7-2	NA	TRBJ2-3	CASSSRLAGSTDTQYF	TGTGCCAGCAGCTCGCGACTAGCGGGGTCGACAGATACGCAGTATTTT
TRBD1	TRBV4-1	NA	TRBJ2-7	CASSNRQGAYEQYF	TGCGCCAGCAGCAACAGACAGGGGGCTTACGAGCAGTACTTC
TRBD1	TRBV19	NA	TRBJ1-4	CASSPRTGGYEKLFF	TGTGCCAGTAGTCCTCGGACAGGGGGATATGAAAAACTGTTTTTT
TRBD1	TRBV28	NA	TRBJ1-4	CASSLGGRGEKLFF	TGTGCCAGCAGCTTAGGGGGCCGGGGTGAAAAACTGTTTTTT
NA	TRBV7-2	once	TRBJ2-1	CASSLRAERDEQFF	TGTGCCAGCAGCTTGCGGGCGGAGCGCGATGAGCAGTTCTTC
NA	TRBV11-2	few	TRBJ2-7	CASSIQYEQYF	TGTGCCAGCAGCATACAATACGAGCAGTACTTC
TRBD2	TRBV28	NA	TRBJ2-1	CASSSPAGGGNEQFF	TGTGCCAGCAGTTCCCCGGCCGGGGGGGGCAATGAGCAGTTCTTC
TRBD1	TRBV9	NA	TRBJ2-2	CASSGLRDRGTGELFF	TGTGCCAGCAGCGGTCTCAGGGACAGGGGAACCGGGGAGCTGTTTTTT
NA	TRBV16	NA	TRBJ1-3	CASSRTLGNTIYF	TGTGCCAGCAGCCGGACACTTGGAAACACCATATATTTT
TRBD2	TRBV7-9	NA	TRBJ2-7	CASSLGRLAGSLYEQYF	TGTGCCAGCAGCCTAGGGAGACTAGCGGGATCTCTATACGAGCAGTACTTC
TRBD1	TRBV7-9	few	TRBJ2-7	CASSPDRVHEQYF	TGTGCCAGCAGCCCGGACAGGGTCCACGAGCAGTACTTC
NA	TRBV30	NA	TRBJ1-6	CAWSVFSLDDYNSPLHF	TGTGCCTGGAGTGTATTCAGTCTAGACGACTATAATTCACCCCTCCACTTT